Listed here are 7 T cell receptor beta chains from one sample, sequenced in a study of T-cell memory formation after mild COVID-19 (dated by TCRdb to the early 2020s). The library came from 5' RACE. Sequenced using an Illumina NovaSeq 6000. TCRdb reprocessing: public reads trimmed at Q25 with fastp, clones called with MiXCR, in-frame beta chains kept. Identical CDR3 protein sequences are pooled into one entry, listed with their most common genes and DNA. The sample table shows roughly 150,000 distinct CDR3 sequences, and 13% are seen once. Jointly, the top ten make up approximately 3.4% of the sample. Source material: PBMCs or a T cell subset sorted from them (not recorded which). Receptors originate from a man in his late teens or twenties who had mild COVID-19 (a few samples of this study predate the infection). The sample titles of this study are shuffled in the database, so cell type and time point are left out; the donor was told from shared clones.

This clonotype appeared a few times. This chain links TRBV7-8 with TRBJ2-2; 7 bases line up with TRBD1. The CDR3 is 17 residues long. The V and J ends lost 5 bases and 1 base, in that order; junction bases with no gene match: 10. CDR1 and CDR2 (germline): SGHVS, FQNEAQ. CDR3 loop: CASSRGAAGGNTGELFF. The CDR3 region has the DNA TGTGCCAGCAGCCGCGGCGCGGCAGGGGGGAACACCGGGGAGCTGTTTTTT.

V usage is TRBV9 and J usage is TRBJ1-2; no firm D call. This CDR3 has 18 amino acids. The V end was cut by 0 bases, the J end by 5 bases, with 23 bases between. Per the germline V gene, CDR1 is SGDLS and CDR2 is YYNGEE. The CDR3 region is CASSVAPGSSGYVYGYTF. The CDR3 DNA follows: TGTGCCAGCAGCGTAGCCCCCGGTTCCTCGGGCTACGTTTATGGCTACACCTTC.

This clonotype was seen at least ten times. The J gene is TRBJ2-3, the V gene TRBV7-2; D perhaps matches TRBD2 (6 bases). Trimming took off 5 bases at V and 1 base at J, with 10 bases between the two ends. The CDR3 loop spans 14 amino acids. Germline V gene lookup returns CDR1 SGHTA and CDR2 FQGNSA. The CDR3 is CASSPGGRTDTQYF. The CDR3 bases are TGTGCCAGCAGCCCCGGGGGACGCACAGATACGCAGTATTTT.

Only one count was recorded for this clonotype. In nucleotides, the CDR3 is TGTGCCAGCAGCTCCCAGGGGGCAGCCAACACTGAAGCTTTCTTT. Translation gives CASSSQGAANTEAFF. This chain links TRBV7-9 with TRBJ1-1, with 8 bases that match TRBD1. This CDR3 is built from 15 residues. V lost 4 bases, J lost 2 bases, and 6 bases stayed unmatched. The germline V gene encodes CDR1 SEHNR and CDR2 FQNEAQ (reference sequence).

A few counts support this clonotype. This chain connects TRBV12-3 or TRBV12-4 to TRBJ2-1; D is ambiguous. The length of the CDR3 is 11 residues. Trimming pared 6 bases from V and 9 bases from J, leaving 9 bases between. CDR3 DNA sequence: TGTGCCAGCAGCCAACACGGTGAGCAGTTCTTC. This sequence encodes CASSQHGEQFF.

There are a few counts of this clonotype. V gene TRBV15 combines with J gene TRBJ2-7; D gene uncertain. Trimming stripped 0 bases from V and 4 bases from J, with 7 bases between. The CDR3 runs to 13 residues. Germline CDR1 and CDR2: LNHNV and YYDKDF (reference sequence). Here the CDR3 reads CATSRDQGYEQYV. DNA for the CDR3: TGTGCCACCAGCAGAGATCAAGGGTACGAGCAGTACGTC.

In its sample, this clonotype was seen a few times. This chain uses TRBV12-3 or TRBV12-4 with TRBJ2-2; D might be TRBD2 (5 bases). There are 15 residues in the CDR3. Trimming pared 6 bases from V and 0 bases from J, leaving 11 bases between. The CDR3 nucleotides read TGTGCCAGCAGCCGGGGTAGCGCGAACACCGGGGAGCTGTTTTTT. Translated, it gives CASSRGSANTGELFF.